This T cell receptor (beta chain) was captured in a study of T cells in localized non-small cell lung cancer. Sequencing was performed with immunoSEQ multiplex PCR; in TCRdb, only in-frame clones are kept and a portion is missing. The sample contains over 30,000 clones, more than 80% of which appear only once. The sequence was collected from a male donor aged 60 or over with stage II lung adenocarcinoma. The source material was peripheral blood mononuclear cells, sampled before any cancer treatment.

CDR3 coding DNA: TGTGCCAGCAGCCCCGATTGGAGGAACACTGAAGCTTTCTTT. This codes for CASSPDWRNTEAFF. The gene calls are TRBV7-2 and TRBJ1-1; D is unresolved. Trimming removed 5 bases at V and 1 base at J, with 11 bases between. This CDR3 comprises 14 residues. Per germline, CDR1 SGHTA and CDR2 FQGNSA.